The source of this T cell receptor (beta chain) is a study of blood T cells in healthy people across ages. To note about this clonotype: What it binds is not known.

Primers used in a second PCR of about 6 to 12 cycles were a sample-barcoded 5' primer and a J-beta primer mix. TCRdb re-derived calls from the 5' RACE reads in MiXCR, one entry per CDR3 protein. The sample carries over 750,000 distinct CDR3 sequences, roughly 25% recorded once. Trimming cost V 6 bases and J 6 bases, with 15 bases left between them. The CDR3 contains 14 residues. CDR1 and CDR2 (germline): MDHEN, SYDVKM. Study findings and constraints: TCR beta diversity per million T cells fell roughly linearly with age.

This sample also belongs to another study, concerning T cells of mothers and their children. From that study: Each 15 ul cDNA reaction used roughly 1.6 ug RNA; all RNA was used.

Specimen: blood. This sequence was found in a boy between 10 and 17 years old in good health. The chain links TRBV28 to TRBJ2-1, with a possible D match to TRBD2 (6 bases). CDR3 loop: CASRRRELGNEQFF. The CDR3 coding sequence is TGTGCCAGCAGACGCCGGGAGTTAGGCAATGAGCAGTTCTTC.